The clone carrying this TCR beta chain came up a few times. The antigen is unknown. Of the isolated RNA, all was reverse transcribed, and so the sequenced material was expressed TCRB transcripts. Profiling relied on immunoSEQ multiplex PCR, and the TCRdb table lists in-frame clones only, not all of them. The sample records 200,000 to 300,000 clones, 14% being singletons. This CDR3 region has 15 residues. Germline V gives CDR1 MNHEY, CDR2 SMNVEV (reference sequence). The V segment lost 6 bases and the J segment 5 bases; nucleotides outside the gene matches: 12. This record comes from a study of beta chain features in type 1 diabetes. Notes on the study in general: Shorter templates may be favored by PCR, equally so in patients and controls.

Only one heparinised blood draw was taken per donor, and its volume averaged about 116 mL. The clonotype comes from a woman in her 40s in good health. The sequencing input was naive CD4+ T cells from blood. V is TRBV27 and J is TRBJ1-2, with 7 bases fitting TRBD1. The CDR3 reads CASSDLTGTAYGYTF. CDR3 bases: TGTGCCAGCAGCGATCTAACCGGGACAGCTTATGGCTACACCTTC.